These 2 T cell receptor beta chains share one sample of origin, sequenced in a study of vaccination effects on CD4 cells after COVID-19. For these TCRs, the target antigens are not known. Sequencing followed a ViraFEST assay step that expanded antigen-specific CD4+ T cells with viral peptide pools. Investigators separated out CD4+ T cells once more than nine days of culture had passed. Subjects were given two BNT162b2 or mRNA-1273 vaccine doses. Only in-frame clones appear in the TCRdb table, and some are missing; sequencing was by immunoSEQ multiplex PCR. The sample comprises under 40,000 clones, roughly four fifths of which are singletons, and roughly 1.9% rests with the top ten. This specimen was CD4+ T cells from PBMCs cultured with HCoV-NL63 spike peptides, taken after COVID-19 vaccination. These receptors originate from a human donor who received a COVID-19 vaccine. Some clones in this sample may be carry-over from other donors' samples.

The CDR3 coding sequence is TGTGCCAGCAGTGAAACTAGCGGGTCCATCACCGGGGAGCTGTTTTTT. Translating gives CASSETSGSITGELFF. The V and J genes are TRBV6-4 and TRBJ2-2; TRBD2 matches 9 bases. CDR1 MRHNA and CDR2 SNTAGT come from the germline V gene. This CDR3 comprises 16 residues. The J segment lost 4 bases and the V segment lost 3 bases, leaving 6 bases of the junction unmatched.

In its sample, this clone was seen once. V usage is TRBV6-1 and J usage is TRBJ1-2; 8 nucleotides agree with TRBD1. The CDR3 consists of 14 residues. The germline V gene encodes CDR1 MNHNS and CDR2 SASEGT. V trimming: 5 bases; J trimming: 7 bases; junction bases outside the gene matches: 9. The CDR3 reads CASSPTGARRGYTF. Here the CDR3 DNA reads TGTGCCAGCAGTCCGACAGGGGCCAGGCGTGGCTACACCTTC.